The rows below give T cell receptor beta chains drawn from one sample of a study of technical replicates of blood from a few donors. Here immunoSEQ multiplex PCR was the method, and the copy in TCRdb shows in-frame clones only, minus some. In the table there are around 80,000 clones, approximately 94% of which are singletons. The sample consisted of T cells isolated from PBMCs. These receptors came from a human donor in good health. CDR3s include the opening cysteine and the closing phenylalanine or tryptophan. The D gene is left open where the match is weak.

V gene	J gene	D gene	CDR3 DNA	CDR3 protein
TRBV5-1	TRBJ2-7	TRBD2	TGCGCCAGCAGCTTGTTGACTAGCGGTTCCTACGAGCAGTACTTC	CASSLLTSGSYEQYF
TRBV2	TRBJ2-5	TRBD2	TGTGCCAGCCTAGCGGGGGACCAAGAGACCCAGTACTTC	CASLAGDQETQYF
TRBV4-2	TRBJ2-3	TRBD2	TGTGCCAGCAGTCCCTGGCGGGGGGCAAGCACAGATACGCAGTATTTT	CASSPWRGASTDTQYF
TRBV11-3	TRBJ2-1	-	TGTGCCAGCAGCTTAGAGGCGGGGTCATACAATGAGCAGTTCTTC	CASSLEAGSYNEQFF
TRBV6-5	TRBJ1-6	-	TGTGCCAGCAGCCGCCCTAGCTCCTATAATTCACCCCTCCACTTT	CASSRPSSYNSPLHF
TRBV19	TRBJ1-5	-	TGTGCCAGTACCACATACAATCAGCCCCAGCATTTT	CASTTYNQPQHF
TRBV7-8	TRBJ2-3	TRBD2	TGTGCCAGCAGCTCCTGGACTAGCCTGACAGATACGCAGTATTTT	CASSSWTSLTDTQYF
TRBV11-3	TRBJ2-5	TRBD2	TGTGCCAGCAGCCCCAGACTAGCTCAAGAGACCCAGTACTTC	CASSPRLAQETQYF
TRBV5-1	TRBJ2-1	TRBD2	TGCGCCAGCAGCAAATTTCCTAGCGGCCCGAGCTCCTACAATGAGCAGTTCTTC	CASSKFPSGPSSYNEQFF
TRBV30	TRBJ1-1	-	TGTGCCTGGAGTGGGCTGAACACTGAAGCTTTCTTT	CAWSGLNTEAFF